The 5 T cell receptor beta chains below were found in one sample sequenced in a study of blood T cell repertoires in COVID-19. Produced via immunoSEQ multiplex PCR; TCRdb's table is partial and in-frame only. This sample has around 200,000 clones, with under 85% found just once. The sequencing input was peripheral blood. The receptors here all came from a woman aged 40-49 years with acute or convalescent COVID-19.

The chain joins TRBV5-4 to TRBJ2-3; 7 bases agree with TRBD2. The germline V gene encodes CDR1 SGHNT and CDR2 YYREEE (reference sequence). The V segment lost 1 base and the J segment 4 bases; nucleotides outside the gene matches: 9. The CDR3 has 16 amino acids. The CDR3 here is CASSLYGGSGSDTQYF. CDR3 coding DNA: TGTGCCAGCAGCTTGTATGGCGGGAGCGGGTCAGATACGCAGTATTTT.

The CDR3 here is CASSFEISNSPLHF. The CDR3 nucleotides are TGTGCCAGCAGCTTCGAGATTTCGAATTCACCCCTCCACTTT. The chain links TRBV7-8 to TRBJ1-6; D unresolved. This CDR3 spans 14 amino acids. Germline-derived CDR1 and CDR2 are SGHVS and FQNEAQ. The V end was cut by 3 bases, the J end by 7 bases, with 10 bases between.

The chain joins TRBV11-2 to TRBJ2-7, with TRBD1 identical over 7 bases. Germline V gene lookup returns CDR1 SGHAT and CDR2 FQNNGV. V dropped 4 bases and J dropped 6; count of bases not matched to a gene: 15. The length of the CDR3 is 16 residues. This chain's CDR3 is CASSWFTGQERSEQYF. Here the CDR3 DNA reads TGTGCCAGCAGCTGGTTTACAGGACAGGAGAGGAGCGAGCAGTACTTC.

The V gene is TRBV18, the J gene TRBJ2-2, with a tentative D call TRBD1 (6 bases). Germline loops: CDR1 KGHSH, CDR2 LQKENI. The CDR3 sequence is 16 residues long. V lost 1 base, J lost 4 bases, and 13 bases lay in between. In DNA form, the CDR3 reads TGTGCCAGCTCACCACAGAACAGGGCTCGCACCGGGGAGCTGTTTTTT. This translates into CASSPQNRARTGELFF.

The V and J genes are TRBV12-3 or TRBV12-4 and TRBJ2-2, with D possibly matching TRBD1 (6 bases). V dropped 2 bases and J dropped 8 bases, with 9 bases sitting between them. This CDR3 spans 13 amino acids. CDR3: CASSLTGFGELFF. CDR3 bases: TGTGCCAGCAGTTTAACAGGGTTTGGGGAGCTGTTTTTT.